This TCR beta chain was observed in a study of control samples from healthy donors and cancer patients. Clones were read by immunoSEQ multiplex PCR, and TCRdb kept only the in-frame ones, dropping some. The sample records about 78,000 clones, 70% to 90% being singletons. In germline, CDR1 is LGHNA, CDR2 YSLEER. The CDR3 extends over 14 amino acids. The V end was cut by 1 base, the J end by 2 bases, with 6 bases between. Material: blood. This chain joins TRBV4-3 and TRBJ1-5; D not resolved. This receptor was taken from a woman aged 55-69 years in good health. The DNA of the CDR3 is TGCGCCAGCAGCCAAGTGTTTGGCAATCAGCCCCAGCATTTT. It is translated as CASSQVFGNQPQHF.